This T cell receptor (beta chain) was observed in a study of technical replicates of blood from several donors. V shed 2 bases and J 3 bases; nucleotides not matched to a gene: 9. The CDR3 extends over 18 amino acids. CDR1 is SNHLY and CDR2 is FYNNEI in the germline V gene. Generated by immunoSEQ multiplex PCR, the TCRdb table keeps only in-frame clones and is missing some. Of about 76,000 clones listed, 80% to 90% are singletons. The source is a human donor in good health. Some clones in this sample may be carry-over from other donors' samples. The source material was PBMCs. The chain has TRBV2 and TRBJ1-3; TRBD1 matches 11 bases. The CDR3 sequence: CASSEFFPDRGHGNTIYF. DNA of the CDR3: TGTGCCAGCAGTGAATTTTTTCCGGACAGGGGGCATGGAAACACCATATATTTT.